This T cell receptor (beta chain) was captured in a study of T cells after yellow fever vaccination (dated by TCRdb to between 2018 and 2020). About the investigation overall: The SMART-Seq v4 Ultra Low Input RNA kit was used to prepare libraries from fractions with low cell numbers. The cohort comprised two healthy male donors, one aged 18 to 29 and one aged 30 to 39 years. Blood was collected at multiple timepoints before and after primary and secondary immunization, and bulk PBMC replicates and cell subsets were isolated. To follow T-cell clones before and after primary and booster YFV17D yellow fever vaccination, bulk TCR alpha and beta repertoires were sequenced over time. The study at large found these results: Because abundant contaminating clonotypes from the bulk population could be contained in FACS-sorted repertoires, computational filtering was required. The study included only two donors, which limits how far the findings can be generalized. After the booster, most of the clones that had expanded following primary vaccination were detected again (96% of CD4 and around 90% of CD8), which suggests that memory was broadly maintained. Compared with the primary T-cell response, the secondary T-cell response was faster but weaker, reaching its peak on day 5 rather than on day 15. A small share of clonotypes occurred in both CD4 and CD8 compartments, likely arising from convergent recombination.

The intended sense of this specimen's treatment or condition label: live attenuated yellow fever vaccine strain. PBMCs were isolated from peripheral blood using a standard Ficoll-Paque protocol. Dynabeads CD4 and CD8 positive selection kits were used to isolate CD4 and CD8 T-cell fractions. TriZol was used to extract RNA from bulk PBMCs, from CD4 and CD8 fractions, and from dextramer-positive and dextramer-negative fractions. TCR cDNA was synthesized by 5'RACE template switching, which introduced a universal primer site and unique molecular identifiers. Priming of cDNA synthesis was performed from both the TCR alpha and TCR beta constant segments. Library amplification used two PCR steps, and the second PCR step added sample barcodes and sequencing adapters. Sequencing of the libraries was done on either Illumina HiSeq 2500 (2x100 bp) or NovaSeq (2x150 bp). The published analysis was carried out like this. MIGEC handled demultiplexing of reads and collapsing into UMI consensus sequences, while MiXCR performed V(D)J alignment. Clonotypes responding to the vaccine were identified with edgeR on replicate PBMC samples, with the criteria of FDR below 0.01 and a log2 fold change above 5 up to day 15. Each bulk clonotype received a CD4 or CD8 identity based on whether the sequenced CD4 or CD8 repertoire contained that clonotype at higher abundance. TCRdb's own reprocessing of the public reads used fastp at Q25 and MiXCR and kept productive beta chains. Each CDR3 protein gets just one entry, which takes the most common genes and DNA from the rows behind it. None of the V and J calls come from the authors' own analysis; TCRdb made them. This sample comprises roughly 260,000 distinct CDR3 sequences, 10% to 15% of them detected only once. Of the sample, approximately 0.49% falls within the top ten clones.

For this clonotype: There is no known antigen for this receptor. Base qualities were left out, and no much larger clone turns up one base away.

Deletion took 5 bases off V and 0 bases off J, with a span of 13 bases between the germline ends. From the cysteine through the phenylalanine, the CDR3 covers 15 amino acids. Only the CDR3 portion is preserved as DNA: 45 bases, with reading frame beginning at the first base. For CDR1 and CDR2, the germline V gene (reference sequence) lists DFQATT and SNEGSKA. The sequence derives from a young man who received the YFV17D yellow fever vaccine. The sequenced sample was CD4+ T cells sorted from PBMCs, obtained 45 days after the yellow fever booster vaccination. The V and J genes are TRBV20-1 and TRBJ1-4; perhaps TRBD1 is the D gene, with 6 bases matching. The CDR3 has the sequence CSAPGGGATNEKLFF. The nucleotide sequence reads TGCAGTGCTCCCGGGGGGGGCGCAACTAATGAAAAACTGTTTTTT.